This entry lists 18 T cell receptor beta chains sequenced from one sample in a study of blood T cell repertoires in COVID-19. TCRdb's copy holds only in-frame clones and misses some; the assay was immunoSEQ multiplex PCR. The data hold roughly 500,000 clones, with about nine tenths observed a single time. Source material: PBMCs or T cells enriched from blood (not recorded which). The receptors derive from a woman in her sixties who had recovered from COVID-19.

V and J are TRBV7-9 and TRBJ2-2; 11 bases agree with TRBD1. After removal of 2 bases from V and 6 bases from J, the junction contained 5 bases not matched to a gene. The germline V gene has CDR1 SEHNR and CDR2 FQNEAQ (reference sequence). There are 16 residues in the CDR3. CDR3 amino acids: CASSLQKGQGAGELFF. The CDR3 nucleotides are TGTGCCAGCAGCTTACAGAAGGGACAGGGGGCCGGGGAGCTGTTTTTT.

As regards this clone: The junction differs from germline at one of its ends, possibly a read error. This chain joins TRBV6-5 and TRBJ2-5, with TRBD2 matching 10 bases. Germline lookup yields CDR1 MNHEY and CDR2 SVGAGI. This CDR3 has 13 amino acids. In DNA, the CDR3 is TGTGCCTGCAGCGGGGGGGTGAGGGAGACCCAGTACTTC. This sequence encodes CACSGGVRETQYF.

CDR3 nucleotide sequence: TGTGCCAGCAGCCAAGTCTTTATACGGGAACCTGAAGCTTTCTTT. Translated, it gives CASSQVFIREPEAFF. This chain uses TRBV4-2 with TRBJ1-1, with D unclear. The CDR3 extends over 15 amino acids. Per the germline V gene, CDR1 is LGHNA and CDR2 is YNFKEQ. V was cut by 1 base and J by 6 bases, with 15 bases left in between.

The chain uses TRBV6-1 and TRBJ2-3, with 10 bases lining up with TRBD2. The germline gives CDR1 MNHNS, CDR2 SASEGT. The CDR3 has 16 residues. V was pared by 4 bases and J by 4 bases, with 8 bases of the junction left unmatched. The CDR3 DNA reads TGTGCCAGCAGTGGGTTAGCGGGGGGTGGTGCAGATACGCAGTATTTT. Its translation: CASSGLAGGGADTQYF.

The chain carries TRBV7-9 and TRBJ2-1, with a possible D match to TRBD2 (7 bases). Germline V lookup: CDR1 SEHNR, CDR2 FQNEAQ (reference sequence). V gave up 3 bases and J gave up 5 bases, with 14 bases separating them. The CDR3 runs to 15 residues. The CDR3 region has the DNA TGTGCCAGCAGCTTTTTCGGCGGGGGCAACAATGAGCAGTTCTTC. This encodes CASSFFGGGNNEQFF.

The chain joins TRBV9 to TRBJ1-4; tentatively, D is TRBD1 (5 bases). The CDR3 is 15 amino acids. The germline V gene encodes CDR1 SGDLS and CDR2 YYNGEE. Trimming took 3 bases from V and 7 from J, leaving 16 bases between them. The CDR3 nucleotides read TGTGCCAGCAGCGCAATAGGGGCGGTCGGTGAAAAACTGTTTTTT. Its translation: CASSAIGAVGEKLFF.

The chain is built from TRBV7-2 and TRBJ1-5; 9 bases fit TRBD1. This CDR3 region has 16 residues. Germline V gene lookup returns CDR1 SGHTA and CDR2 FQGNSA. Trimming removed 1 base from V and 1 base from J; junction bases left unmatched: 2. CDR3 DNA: TGTGCCAGCAGCTTAGGGGACAGGGTAAGCAATCAGCCCCAGCATTTT. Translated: CASSLGDRVSNQPQHF. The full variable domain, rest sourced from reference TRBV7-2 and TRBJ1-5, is GAGVSQSPSNKVTEKGKDVELRCDPISGHTALYWYRQSLGQGLEFLIYFQGNSAPDKSGLPSDRFSAERTGGSVSTLTIQRTQQEDSAVYLCASSLGDRVSNQPQHFGDGTRLSIL.

In nucleotides, the CDR3 is TGCGCCAGCAGCTACGAAGGACAGCATAATTCACCCCTCCACTTT. The encoded protein is CASSYEGQHNSPLHF. This rearrangement joins TRBV5-1 to TRBJ1-6; the D gene is possibly TRBD1 (6 bases). The germline gives CDR1 SGHRS, CDR2 YFSETQ. The CDR3 extends over 15 amino acids. V lost 3 bases and J lost 5, with 12 bases in between.

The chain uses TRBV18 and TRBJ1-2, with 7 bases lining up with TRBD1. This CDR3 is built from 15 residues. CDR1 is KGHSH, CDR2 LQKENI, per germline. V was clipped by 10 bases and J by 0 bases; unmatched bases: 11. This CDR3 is CATNTGAGTNYGYTF. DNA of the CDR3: TGTGCCACCAATACAGGGGCCGGAACTAACTATGGCTACACCTTC.

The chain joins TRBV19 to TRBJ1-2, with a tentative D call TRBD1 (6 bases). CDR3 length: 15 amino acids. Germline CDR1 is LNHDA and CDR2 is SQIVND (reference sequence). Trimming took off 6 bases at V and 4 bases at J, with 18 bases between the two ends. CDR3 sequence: CASSLERTGFYGYTF. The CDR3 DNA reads TGTGCCAGTAGCCTTGAAAGAACAGGGTTCTATGGCTACACCTTC.

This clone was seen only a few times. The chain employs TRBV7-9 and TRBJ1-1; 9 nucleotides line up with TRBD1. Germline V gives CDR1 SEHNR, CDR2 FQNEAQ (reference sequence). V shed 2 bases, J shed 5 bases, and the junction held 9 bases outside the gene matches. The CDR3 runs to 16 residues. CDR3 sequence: CASSLRGQGIRTEAFF. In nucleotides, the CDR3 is TGTGCCAGCAGCTTAAGGGGACAGGGAATAAGGACTGAAGCTTTCTTT. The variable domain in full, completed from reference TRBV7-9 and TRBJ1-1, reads DTGVSQNPRHKITKRGQNVTFRCDPISEHNRLYWYRQTLGQGPEFLTYFQNEAQLEKSRLLSDRFSAERPKGSFSTLEIQRTEQGDSAMYLCASSLRGQGIRTEAFFGQGTRLTVV.

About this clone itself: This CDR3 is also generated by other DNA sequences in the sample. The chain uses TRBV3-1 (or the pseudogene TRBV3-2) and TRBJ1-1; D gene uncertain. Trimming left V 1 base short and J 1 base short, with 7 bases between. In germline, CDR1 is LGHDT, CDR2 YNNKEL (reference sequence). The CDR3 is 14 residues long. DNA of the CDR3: TGTGCCAGCAGCCAAGGGGGAGGGAACACTGAAGCTTTCTTT. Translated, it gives CASSQGGGNTEAFF.

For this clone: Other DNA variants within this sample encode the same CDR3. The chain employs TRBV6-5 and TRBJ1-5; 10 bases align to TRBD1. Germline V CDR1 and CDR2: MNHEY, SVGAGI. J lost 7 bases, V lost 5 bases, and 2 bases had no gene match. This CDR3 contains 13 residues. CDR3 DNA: TGTGCCAGCAGTAGGACAGGGGGGCAGCCCCAGCATTTT. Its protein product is CASSRTGGQPQHF.

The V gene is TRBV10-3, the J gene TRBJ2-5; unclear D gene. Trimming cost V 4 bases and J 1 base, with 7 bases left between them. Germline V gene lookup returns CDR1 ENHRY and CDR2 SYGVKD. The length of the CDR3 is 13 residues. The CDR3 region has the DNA TGTGCCATCAGTGCCCGAGTCCAAGAGACCCAGTACTTC. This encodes CAISARVQETQYF.

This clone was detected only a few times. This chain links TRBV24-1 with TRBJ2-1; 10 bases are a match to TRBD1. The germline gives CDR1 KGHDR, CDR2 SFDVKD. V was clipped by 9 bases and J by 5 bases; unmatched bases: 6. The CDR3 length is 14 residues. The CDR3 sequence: CATSGTGANNEQFF. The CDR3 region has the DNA TGTGCCACCTCCGGGACAGGGGCCAACAATGAGCAGTTCTTC.

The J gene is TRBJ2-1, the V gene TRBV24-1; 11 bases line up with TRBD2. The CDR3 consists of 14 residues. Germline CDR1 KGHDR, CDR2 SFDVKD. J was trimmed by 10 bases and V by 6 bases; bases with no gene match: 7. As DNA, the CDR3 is TGTGCCACCAGTCTAGCGGGGGGCCTCCAGGAGCAGTTCTTC. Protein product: CATSLAGGLQEQFF.

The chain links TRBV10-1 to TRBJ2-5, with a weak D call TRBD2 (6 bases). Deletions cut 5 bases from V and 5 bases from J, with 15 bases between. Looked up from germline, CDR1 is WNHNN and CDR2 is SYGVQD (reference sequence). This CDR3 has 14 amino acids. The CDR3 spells CASSPGGKEETQYF. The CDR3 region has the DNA TGCGCCAGCAGTCCCGGCGGGAAGGAGGAGACCCAGTACTTC.

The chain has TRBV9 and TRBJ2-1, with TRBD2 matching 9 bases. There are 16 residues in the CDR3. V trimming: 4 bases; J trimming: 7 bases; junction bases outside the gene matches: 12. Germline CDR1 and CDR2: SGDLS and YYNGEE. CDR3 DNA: TGTGCCAGCAGCCCCCTGAGGTTGGCGGGGGGGAATGAGCAGTTCTTC. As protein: CASSPLRLAGGNEQFF. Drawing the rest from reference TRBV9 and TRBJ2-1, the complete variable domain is DSGVTQTPKHLITATGQRVTLRCSPRSGDLSVYWYQQSLDQGLQFLIQYYNGEERAKGNILERFSAQQFPDLHSELNLSSLELGDSALYFCASSPLRLAGGNEQFFGPGTRLTVL.